Below, 32 T cell receptor beta chains from the same sample are listed, as sequenced in a study of T cells in localized non-small cell lung cancer. TCRdb keeps only in-frame clones here, not all; method: immunoSEQ multiplex PCR. This table has around 100,000 clones, 87% appearing once. The specimen was peripheral blood, collected before any cancer treatment. Every receptor here comes from a man aged 35 to 69 with stage I squamous cell lung carcinoma.

The gene calls are TRBV11-2 and TRBJ1-5; D possibly corresponds to TRBD1 (5 bases). The V gene's germline CDR1 is SGHAT and CDR2 FQNNGV. Trimming left V 5 bases short and J 6 bases short, with 11 bases between. This CDR3 region has 13 residues. The CDR3 loop reads CASSRDSFQPQHF. The CDR3 DNA reads TGTGCCAGCAGCAGAGACAGTTTTCAGCCCCAGCATTTT.

The CDR3 DNA sequence: TGTGCCAGCAGCTCCTCCGGGAGCAATCAGCCCCAGCATTTT. Translated: CASSSSGSNQPQHF. J is TRBJ1-5 and V is TRBV7-8, with D unclear. The CDR3 runs 14 residues. Germline V gene data show CDR1 as SGHVS and CDR2 as FQNEAQ. Deletions cut 4 bases from V and 1 base from J, with 8 bases between.

The sample holds one count of this clone. The chain is built from TRBV30 and TRBJ2-2; D tentatively fits TRBD1 or TRBD2 (5 bases each). CDR1 GTSNPN and CDR2 SVGIG come from the germline V gene (reference sequence). Trimming removed 0 bases at V and 5 bases at J, with 10 bases between. This CDR3 region has 14 residues. The CDR3 here is CAWSVMRGTGELFF. CDR3 sequence (DNA): TGTGCCTGGAGTGTAATGAGGGGAACCGGGGAGCTGTTTTTT.

This clone was recorded only once. The V gene is TRBV6-1, the J gene TRBJ2-5, with 7 bases lining up with TRBD1. The J call may be faulty, since TRBJ2-7 better matches the DNA end. Germline CDR1 reads MNHNS; CDR2 reads SASEGT. The CDR3 is 13 residues long. The CDR3 reads CASTFGTVYEQYF. As DNA, the CDR3 is TGTGCCAGCACCTTTGGGACAGTCTACGAGCAGTACTTC.

The V call is TRBV29-1, the J call TRBJ1-2; no reliable D call. Germline V gene data show CDR1 as SQVTM and CDR2 as ANQGSEA. With 4 bases removed from V and 5 bases from J, the gap between germline ends came to 8 bases. The CDR3 covers 11 residues. The CDR3 is CSVGEAYGYTF. CDR3 bases: TGCAGCGTTGGGGAGGCGTATGGCTACACCTTC.

V and J are TRBV28 and TRBJ2-7, with 9 positions matching TRBD1. The CDR3 spans 13 residues. Germline V gives CDR1 MDHEN, CDR2 SYDVKM. V shed 8 bases, J shed 3 bases, and the junction held 5 bases outside the gene matches. This chain's CDR3 is CASSTGGRYEQYF. CDR3 bases: TGTGCCAGCTCCACAGGGGGCCGCTACGAGCAGTACTTC.

This clone has a handful of counts. The V call is TRBV5-1, the J call TRBJ1-1; D remains ambiguous. Germline CDR1 SGHRS, CDR2 YFSETQ. The length of the CDR3 is 13 residues. V was trimmed by 3 bases and J by 4 bases, leaving 10 bases between them. CDR3 in DNA: TGCGCCAGCAGCTATGGGTTAGGCACTGAAGCTTTCTTT. It yields the protein CASSYGLGTEAFF.

The rearrangement joins TRBV6-5 to TRBJ1-5; TRBD1 matches at 7 bases. The CDR3 covers 15 residues. The germline V gene encodes CDR1 MNHEY and CDR2 SVGAGI. J lost 5 bases, V lost 6 bases, and 10 bases had no gene match. The CDR3 region is CASRPKTGTYQPQHF. CDR3 nucleotides: TGTGCCAGCAGACCTAAGACAGGGACCTATCAGCCCCAGCATTTT.

The V call is TRBV18, the J call TRBJ2-5; 14 bases line up with TRBD2. V shed 0 bases and J 13 bases; nucleotides not matched to a gene: 10. The CDR3 is 16 amino acids. The germline CDR1 and CDR2 sequences are KGHSH and LQKENI. The CDR3 bases are TGTGCCAGCTCACCACCGAGGACTAGCGGGGGGCCCTCGTTGTACTTC. Translating gives CASSPPRTSGGPSLYF.

The rearrangement joins TRBV27 to TRBJ1-6; D is uncertain. Germline CDR1 MNHEY, CDR2 SMNVEV (reference sequence). This CDR3 spans 16 amino acids. V gave up 3 bases and J gave up 10 bases, with 19 bases separating them. This CDR3 is CASSFWARGKGSPLHF. As DNA, the CDR3 is TGTGCCAGCAGTTTTTGGGCTCGGGGAAAGGGATCACCCCTCCACTTT.

This clone has just a few counts. The V gene is TRBV7-9, the J gene TRBJ1-2; D ambiguous. Germline values: CDR1 SEHNR, CDR2 FQNEAQ (reference sequence). The CDR3 sequence is 12 residues long. Trimming left V 5 bases short and J 4 bases short, with 8 bases between. This CDR3 reads CASSRISYGYTF. The CDR3 DNA follows: TGTGCCAGCAGCAGAATCTCCTATGGCTACACCTTC.

This clone has only a few counts. J is TRBJ1-2 and V is TRBV6-1, with unresolved D. V lost 1 base, J lost 4 bases, and 13 bases lay in between. Germline CDR1 is MNHNS and CDR2 is SASEGT. The CDR3 loop spans 15 amino acids. CDR3 DNA sequence: TGTGCCAGCAGTGAAGGGGAAAGGAGAAGCTATGGCTACACCTTC. Translation gives CASSEGERRSYGYTF.

The chain couples TRBV28 to TRBJ1-2; D is unresolved. Trimming left V 4 bases short and J 0 bases short, with 18 bases between. The CDR3 runs to 17 residues. The germline V gene encodes CDR1 MDHEN and CDR2 SYDVKM. CDR3: CASSSPGSTRANYGYTF. The CDR3 DNA sequence: TGTGCCAGCAGTTCCCCGGGGAGCACTAGAGCTAACTATGGCTACACCTTC.

The chain carries TRBV9 and TRBJ2-3; D may be TRBD1 or TRBD2 (5 bases each). Germline loops: CDR1 SGDLS, CDR2 YYNGEE. CDR3 length equals 15 residues. V lost 0 bases to trimming and J lost 0 bases, with 8 bases between them. The CDR3, as DNA: TGTGCCAGCAGCGTAGGGGACCCGAGCACAGATACGCAGTATTTT. Translation: CASSVGDPSTDTQYF.

In this sample, this clone turned up a few times. The chain is built from TRBV4-1 and TRBJ1-6, with 7 positions matching TRBD1. V lost 3 bases, J lost 7 bases, and 6 bases stayed unmatched. The CDR3 length is 15 residues. The V gene's germline CDR1 is MGHRA and CDR2 YSYEKL. CDR3 amino acids: CASSQYRGGNSPLHF. The CDR3, as DNA: TGCGCCAGCAGCCAGTACAGGGGCGGAAATTCACCCCTCCACTTT.

The chain couples TRBV5-1 to TRBJ2-7; D possibly uses TRBD1 or TRBD2 (5 bases each). CDR3 length: 14 residues. The germline V gene encodes CDR1 SGHRS and CDR2 YFSETQ. Trimming removed 2 bases at V and 2 bases at J, with 11 bases between. The CDR3 coding sequence is TGCGCCAGCAGCTTTTCAGGGAGCACCTACGAGCAGTACTTC. Amino acid sequence: CASSFSGSTYEQYF.

The rearrangement joins TRBV6-5 to TRBJ1-2, with a possible D match to TRBD1 (5 bases). This CDR3 contains 12 residues. Germline CDR1 MNHEY, CDR2 SVGAGI. V lost 5 bases and J 5 bases, leaving 9 bases between the germline ends. In nucleotides, the CDR3 is TGTGCCAGCAGTCCCCGGGGGTATGGCTACACCTTC. As protein: CASSPRGYGYTF.

This clone was found once. The chain uses TRBV7-2 and TRBJ2-1; 7 bases fit TRBD2. The CDR3 is made up of 17 amino acids. J lost 7 bases, V lost 1 base, and 13 bases had no gene match. Germline V lookup: CDR1 SGHTA, CDR2 FQGNSA. The CDR3 here is CASSLVRASGLGNEQFF. CDR3 DNA sequence: TGTGCCAGCAGCTTAGTCAGGGCTAGCGGTTTGGGTAATGAGCAGTTCTTC.

This chain links TRBV2 with TRBJ1-1, with no clear D. Trimming stripped 6 bases from V and 1 base from J, with 9 bases between. The germline V gene has CDR1 SNHLY and CDR2 FYNNEI. The CDR3 loop spans 13 amino acids. CDR3 nucleotides: TGTGCCAGCAGGCTGTCACCGAACACTGAAGCTTTCTTT. Protein: CASRLSPNTEAFF.

The chain carries TRBV18 and TRBJ1-2; the match to TRBD1 covers 8 bases. Germline assignment: CDR1 KGHSH and CDR2 LQKENI. This CDR3 has 16 residues. V gave up 4 bases and J gave up 5 bases; unmatched junction bases: 12. DNA for the CDR3: TGTGCCAGCTCACAAACTGGACAGGGAGCTACGTATGGCTACACCTTC. It encodes CASSQTGQGATYGYTF.

The chain carries TRBV18 and TRBJ1-6, with a tentative D call TRBD1 (5 bases). V lost 0 bases and J 7 bases, leaving 10 bases between the germline ends. The CDR3 extends over 15 amino acids. Looked up from germline, CDR1 is KGHSH and CDR2 is LQKENI. CDR3 coding DNA: TGTGCCAGCTCACCACCCCAGGGTGGAAATTCACCCCTCCACTTT. Translated, it gives CASSPPQGGNSPLHF.

V gene TRBV2 combines with J gene TRBJ1-6; TRBD1 is a possible D gene (5 bases). CDR1 and CDR2 from the germline V gene are SNHLY and FYNNEI. Trimming pared 6 bases from V and 0 bases from J, leaving 6 bases between. The length of the CDR3 is 14 residues. The CDR3 DNA follows: TGTGCCAGCAGGGGGACCTCCTATAATTCACCCCTCCACTTT. Protein: CASRGTSYNSPLHF. Looking up the rest from reference TRBV2 and TRBJ1-6 gives the full variable domain: EPEVTQTPSHQVTQMGQEVILRCVPISNHLYFYWYRQILGQKVEFLVSFYNNEISEKSEIFDDQFSVERPDGSNFTLKIRSTKLEDSAMYFCASRGTSYNSPLHFGNGTRLTVT.

This clone occurred a few times. V gene TRBV2 combines with J gene TRBJ2-4; D gene unclear. The CDR3 spans 11 residues. Trimming took 4 bases from V and 10 from J, leaving 8 bases between them. CDR1 is SNHLY, CDR2 FYNNEI, per germline. This CDR3 is CASSVSGIQYF. The CDR3 DNA is TGTGCCAGCAGTGTAAGTGGGATTCAGTACTTC.

This chain links TRBV28 with TRBJ1-2; D remains ambiguous. The CDR3 is 13 residues long. Germline V gene lookup returns CDR1 MDHEN and CDR2 SYDVKM. V gave up 2 bases and J gave up 8 bases, with 12 bases separating them. For the CDR3, the DNA is TGTGCCAGCAGTTTACAGCTCCACTTAGGCTACACCTTC. It codes for CASSLQLHLGYTF.

The rearrangement uses TRBV6-1 and TRBJ2-7; 9 bases line up with TRBD1. Per germline, CDR1 MNHNS and CDR2 SASEGT. This CDR3 region has 15 residues. V was clipped by 6 bases and J by 3 bases; unmatched bases: 9. CDR3 nucleotide sequence: TGTGCCAGCAGGACCGCCGGGACAGGGTACTACGAGCAGTACTTC. It yields the protein CASRTAGTGYYEQYF.

This chain joins TRBV9 and TRBJ1-2, with no clear D. Germline V gene data show CDR1 as SGDLS and CDR2 as YYNGEE. The V end lost 2 bases, the J end lost 3 bases, and 14 bases lay between the germline ends. The CDR3 runs 15 residues. Here the CDR3 reads CASSVLPTTDYGYTF. DNA of the CDR3: TGTGCCAGCAGCGTCCTACCGACCACAGACTATGGCTACACCTTC.

The V and J genes are TRBV19 and TRBJ2-1, with 10 bases fitting TRBD1. With V trimmed by 4 bases and J by 3 bases, 6 bases remained unmatched. Per the germline V gene, CDR1 is LNHDA and CDR2 is SQIVND (reference sequence). This CDR3 spans 16 amino acids. The CDR3 loop reads CASSTLGQGNYNEQFF. CDR3 nucleotide sequence: TGTGCCAGTAGTACCCTGGGACAGGGGAACTACAATGAGCAGTTCTTC. The full variable domain, completed using reference TRBV19 and TRBJ2-1, is DGGITQSPKYLFRKEGQNVTLSCEQNLNHDAMYWYRQDPGQGLRLIYYSQIVNDFQKGDIAEGYSVSREKKESFPLTVTSAQKNPTAFYLCASSTLGQGNYNEQFFGPGTRLTVL.

The chain recombines TRBV6-5 with TRBJ1-1; a possible D gene is TRBD1 (5 bases). The CDR3 sequence is 16 residues long. V shed 4 bases and J shed 4 bases, with 19 bases lying between them. Per germline, CDR1 MNHEY and CDR2 SVGAGI. CDR3 DNA sequence: TGTGCCAGCAGTTCGCGCCCCGCGCGGGGGGGCACTGAAGCTTTCTTT. Amino acids: CASSSRPARGGTEAFF.

The V call is TRBV5-1, the J call TRBJ1-6; the D is unclear. The CDR3 runs 13 residues. V was cut by 0 bases and J by 6 bases, with 4 bases left in between. The germline V gene encodes CDR1 SGHRS and CDR2 YFSETQ. CDR3 amino acids: CASSLEANSPLHF. In nucleotides, the CDR3 is TGCGCCAGCAGCTTGGAAGCTAATTCACCCCTCCACTTT.

J is TRBJ2-6 and V is TRBV19; tentative D call: TRBD1 (6 bases). CDR1 and CDR2 (germline): LNHDA, SQIVND (reference sequence). This CDR3 contains 16 residues. V lost 6 bases and J lost 1, with 13 bases in between. The CDR3 loop reads CASRPRQESGANVLTF. DNA of the CDR3: TGTGCCAGTAGACCGCGACAGGAGTCTGGGGCCAACGTCCTGACTTTC. The full variable domain, in which reference TRBV19 and TRBJ2-6 provide the parts outside the CDR3, is DGGITQSPKYLFRKEGQNVTLSCEQNLNHDAMYWYRQDPGQGLRLIYYSQIVNDFQKGDIAEGYSVSREKKESFPLTVTSAQKNPTAFYLCASRPRQESGANVLTFGAGSRLTVL.

The rearrangement uses TRBV10-1 and TRBJ1-4; 7 nucleotides line up with TRBD1. The CDR3 runs 15 residues. Germline CDR1 WNHNN, CDR2 SYGVQD (reference sequence). With 3 bases clipped from V and 8 bases from J, the junction kept 9 bases outside the gene matches. This CDR3 reads CASSDRTGAREKLFF. In DNA, the CDR3 is TGCGCCAGCAGTGACCGGACAGGTGCTCGGGAAAAACTGTTTTTT.

The chain recombines TRBV5-1 with TRBJ2-3, with TRBD1 as a possible D gene (6 bases). This CDR3 comprises 14 residues. V lost 5 bases and J lost 4, with 14 bases in between. Germline V gene data show CDR1 as SGHRS and CDR2 as YFSETQ. CDR3 sequence reads: CASRDSFVADTQYF. CDR3 DNA: TGCGCCAGCAGGGACAGTTTCGTTGCAGATACGCAGTATTTT.